This TCR beta chain was sequenced in a study of technical replicates of blood from a few donors. This table comes from immunoSEQ multiplex PCR, and its TCRdb copy is limited to in-frame clones, with some not included. The sample records around 95,000 clones, approximately 96% being singletons. The table lists this clone with a few counts. The CDR3 is 15 amino acids. Unmatched junction bases numbered 6, after V lost 2 bases and J lost 5 bases. Germline V gene data show CDR1 as WNHNN and CDR2 as SYGVQD (reference sequence). V usage is TRBV10-1 and J usage is TRBJ2-5, with TRBD1 matching over 9 bases. Sequenced input: T cells isolated from PBMCs. This TCR came from a human donor in good health. This CDR3 is CASSEDKGTGETQYF. The CDR3 DNA is TGCGCCAGCAGTGAGGATAAGGGGACAGGGGAGACCCAGTACTTC.